These T cell receptor beta chains were read from a single sample in a study of T cell responses to AZD1222 COVID-19 vaccine. Produced via immunoSEQ multiplex PCR; TCRdb's table is partial and in-frame only. Here the sample spans 150,000 or so clones, about nine tenths being singletons. Source: peripheral blood, taken 28 days after the second AZD1222 dose. These receptors were obtained from an adult who received the AZD1222 COVID-19 vaccine. Both conserved end residues are part of each CDR3. D genes are given only for firm matches. Rows give clone size only sometimes, using once, few, many, or a class for an expanded clone.

>TRBV27|20|-|TRBD1|TRBJ2-1
CASTPGRDRGWTGLYNEQFF
TGTGCCAGCACCCCCGGCCGGGACAGGGGGTGGACTGGACTATACAATGAGCAGTTCTTC
>TRBV12-3/TRBV12-4|13|-|TRBD2|TRBJ2-3
CASSLSSRETQYF
TGTGCCAGCAGCCTCTCTTCGCGGGAGACGCAGTATTTT
>TRBV28|14|-|-|TRBJ2-2
CASRDSLPTGELFF
TGTGCCAGCAGGGACAGCTTACCCACCGGGGAGCTGTTTTTT
>TRBV10-3|12|-|-|TRBJ2-1
CAISDTYNEQFF
TGTGCCATCAGTGACACCTACAATGAGCAGTTCTTC
>TRBV28|14|-|-|TRBJ1-2
CASSLLAGNYGYTF
TGTGCCAGCAGTTTATTAGCAGGGAACTATGGCTACACCTTC
>TRBV7-8|12|-|-|TRBJ1-2
CASSLAEGGYTF
TGTGCCAGCAGCTTAGCGGAGGGTGGCTACACCTTC
>TRBV11-2|15|-|-|TRBJ2-7
CASSLAMAGDYEQYF
TGTGCCAGCAGCTTAGCGATGGCGGGCGATTACGAGCAGTACTTC
>TRBV27|12|-|-|TRBJ2-2
CASSFPAGELFF
TGTGCCAGCAGTTTTCCGGCGGGGGAGCTGTTTTTT
>TRBV28|14|-|-|TRBJ1-1
CASSIPQGYTEAFF
TGTGCCAGCAGCATTCCACAGGGATACACTGAAGCTTTCTTT
>TRBV24-1|16|-|TRBD2|TRBJ2-3
CATSGTSGRATDTQYF
TGTGCCACTAGCGGGACTAGCGGGAGGGCCACAGATACGCAGTATTTT
>TRBV6-2/TRBV6-3|14|-|-|TRBJ1-1
CASSYTVTNTEAFF
TGTGCCAGCAGTTATACCGTTACGAACACTGAAGCTTTCTTT
>TRBV13|15|-|-|TRBJ2-1
CASSPRGGDYNEQFF
TGTGCCAGCAGTCCACGGGGCGGGGATTACAATGAGCAGTTCTTC
>TRBV28|13|-|-|TRBJ2-3
CASRGAGTDTQYF
TGTGCCAGTAGGGGAGCCGGCACAGATACGCAGTATTTT
>TRBV19|13|-|-|TRBJ2-2
CASSSDLSGELFF
TGTGCCAGTAGTTCCGACTTATCCGGGGAGCTGTTTTTT
>TRBV18|15|-|TRBD1|TRBJ1-1
CASSPVPGQGAEAFF
TGTGCCAGCTCACCAGTCCCGGGACAGGGGGCTGAAGCTTTCTTT
>TRBV4-3|14|-|TRBD2|TRBJ2-7
CASSQLAGEGEQYF
TGCGCCAGCAGCCAGTTAGCGGGAGAGGGAGAGCAGTACTTC
>TRBV18|20|-|TRBD2|TRBJ2-3
CASSPFHGLAGGRPTDTQYF
TGTGCCAGCTCACCGTTTCACGGACTAGCGGGAGGGCGCCCGACAGATACGCAGTATTTT
>TRBV3-1/TRBV3-2|15|-|-|TRBJ2-7
CASSQDPDCPYEQYF
TGTGCCAGCAGCCAAGATCCGGACTGTCCTTACGAGCAGTACTTC
>TRBV5-1|15|-|TRBD2|TRBJ2-5
CASSSLAGYQETQYF
TGCGCCAGCAGCTCACTAGCGGGGTACCAAGAGACCCAGTACTTC
>TRBV7-6|14|-|-|TRBJ1-1
CASSDSGDSFGAFF
TGTGCCAGCAGCGACTCCGGGGACTCGTTCGGAGCTTTCTTT
>TRBV5-1|14|-|-|TRBJ2-3
CASSLGGYTDTQYF
TGCGCCAGCAGCTTGGGCGGGTACACAGATACGCAGTATTTT
>TRBV14|13|-|-|TRBJ2-7
CASSPSMKSEQYF
TGTGCCAGCAGCCCCTCGATGAAGAGCGAGCAGTACTTC
>TRBV25-1|15|-|-|TRBJ2-3
CASSGSQGITDTQYF
TGTGCCAGCAGTGGGTCACAGGGCATCACAGATACGCAGTATTTT
>TRBV19|14|-|-|TRBJ1-2
CASSIAQTGAGYTF
TGTGCCAGTAGTATAGCTCAGACCGGCGCTGGCTACACCTTC
>TRBV7-2|14|-|-|TRBJ1-6
CASSSAGYNSPLHF
TGTGCCAGCAGCTCCGCGGGCTATAATTCACCCCTCCACTTT
>TRBV28|15|-|TRBD1|TRBJ2-7
CASHTLGQVAGEQYF
TGTGCCAGCCACACCTTGGGACAGGTCGCTGGCGAGCAGTACTTC
>TRBV24-1|15|-|-|TRBJ2-3
CATSDLRGNTDTQYF
TGTGCCACCAGTGATTTGCGGGGGAACACAGATACGCAGTATTTT
>TRBV9|15|few|TRBD2|TRBJ2-1
CASSVAGSGSLEQFF
TGTGCCAGCAGCGTAGCGGGTAGCGGGAGCCTTGAGCAGTTCTTC
>TRBV28|15|-|TRBD2|TRBJ2-7
CASTSPGLAESEQYF
TGTGCCAGCACCTCCCCGGGACTAGCGGAAAGTGAGCAGTACTTC
>TRBV5-1|16|-|TRBD1|TRBJ1-1
CASRTAYRGRSAEAFF
TGCGCCAGCAGGACTGCTTACAGGGGGCGCAGCGCTGAAGCTTTCTTT
>TRBV6-2/TRBV6-3|15|once|TRBD1|TRBJ2-7
CASSPGQGFSYEQYF
TGTGCCAGCAGTCCCGGACAGGGGTTCTCCTACGAGCAGTACTTC
>TRBV7-8|16|-|TRBD2|TRBJ2-7
CASSSRPGTSGYEQYF
TGTGCCAGCAGCAGCCGCCCCGGGACTAGCGGCTACGAGCAGTACTTC
>TRBV30|13|-|-|TRBJ1-4
CAWMSVTNEKLFF
TGTGCCTGGATGTCAGTAACTAATGAAAAACTGTTTTTT
>TRBV28|15|-|-|TRBJ1-5
CASSLSLQGGQPQHF
TGTGCCAGCAGTTTGTCCCTACAGGGAGGCCAGCCCCAGCATTTT